This T cell receptor beta chain emerged from a study of breast tumors, draining lymph nodes, adjacent tissues listed by TCRdb under 2016. Turning to the overall study: Breast cancer patients provided tumor, adjacent nontumor tissue and axillary lymph nodes, and the study compared the TCR beta repertoires across these three sources. The study was designed to assess the relationships and possible T-cell exchange between tumor, surrounding tissue and draining lymph node repertoires in human breast cancer. On the study overall, not on this receptor specifically: The data were judged consistent with most tumor T cells deriving from the lymph node and then expanding within tumor tissue. T-cell repertoire diversity in tumors was found to be lower than in lymph nodes but higher than in nontumor tissue, and preferential V and J gene usage was observed. In luminal-like breast cancer, tumor and nontumor tissue repertoires resembled each other significantly more than in basal-like breast cancer. The study presented the conclusion that tumor T cells originate in lymph nodes as consistent with a hypothesis, not as something directly demonstrated.

Trimming takes 5 bases from V and 8 bases from J, and the germline ends sit 15 bases apart. The CDR3, cysteine through phenylalanine, is 13 amino acids long. This entry keeps only the CDR3 DNA: 39 bases, framed from base 1. Reading the germline V gene gives CDR1 SGHTA and CDR2 FQGTGA. Sequencing was carried out with an Illumina HiSeq 2000. Multiplex PCR amplification was used to generate the TCR beta chain libraries. The amplified TCR beta chain products were analyzed by high-throughput sequencing. TCRdb reprocessed the public reads (quality trimming at Q25 with fastp, clone calling with MiXCR) and kept in-frame beta chains. One record per CDR3 amino acid sequence lists the most common genes and DNA. The sample yields 250,000 or so distinct CDR3 sequences; under 35% were counted once. The ten largest account for more than 0.85% of the sample. As for this clonotype: Its target antigen remains unknown. No much larger clonotype is one base removed from it; base qualities were not supplied.

Lymph node samples were obtained from the axillary draining lymph nodes of breast cancer patients. This sequence was found in a female donor with breast cancer. Some clones in this sample may be carry-over from other donors' samples. The sequenced sample was axillary lymph node tissue. The chain uses TRBV7-3 and TRBJ1-2, with TRBD1 tentatively as D gene (6 bases match). The bases read TGTGCCAGCAGCAATGGGGGCGCGGACGGCTACACCTTC. Translated, this is CASSNGGADGYTF.